This is a list of T cell receptor beta chains from one sample in a study of PD-1 blockade in classical Hodgkin lymphoma. Some clones are missing from TCRdb's copy, which holds only in-frame ones; the method was immunoSEQ multiplex PCR. The sample includes fewer than 25,000 clones, roughly four fifths of them seen just once. The sequenced sample was peripheral blood mononuclear cells (PBMCs), obtained before the second cycle of nivolumab. Receptors originate from a human donor with classical Hodgkin lymphoma. Both conserved end residues are part of each CDR3. Fields, in order: D gene, J gene, V gene, clone size, CDR3 DNA, CDR3 protein. D genes are given only for firm matches. The size field is filled for only some rows; it gives once, few, many or a size class.

>-|TRBJ1-3|TRBV5-4|-
TGTGCCAGCAGCTTCGGAGGGGGATTAAACTCTGGAAACACCATATATTTT
CASSFGGGLNSGNTIYF
>TRBD1|TRBJ2-7|TRBV6-5|-
TGTGCCACTTGGACAGGGTTCTCCTACGAGCAGTACTTC
CATWTGFSYEQYF
>TRBD2|TRBJ2-2|TRBV10-3|-
TGTGCCATCGGGGAGGGGACCGGGGAGCTGTTTTTT
CAIGEGTGELFF
>-|TRBJ2-5|TRBV19|-
TGTGCCAGTAGAGTGGCTGGACAAGAGACCCAGTACTTC
CASRVAGQETQYF
>-|TRBJ2-3|TRBV7-9|-
TGTGCCAGCAGCTCCCAGGGCCTGCCAGATACGCAGTATTTT
CASSSQGLPDTQYF
>-|TRBJ2-7|TRBV4-1|-
TGCGCCAGCAGCCAAGACTTTGCGGGACCCTCCTACGAGCAGTACTTC
CASSQDFAGPSYEQYF
>-|TRBJ1-1|TRBV6-1|-
TGTGCCAGCAGTGAATTTTGGGGGTCCGGCAACACTGAAGCTTTCTTT
CASSEFWGSGNTEAFF
>-|TRBJ1-1|TRBV15|-
TGTGCCACCAGCAGAGATCGAGGAGGGGGGAACACTGAAGCTTTCTTT
CATSRDRGGGNTEAFF
>-|TRBJ2-1|TRBV7-2|-
TGTGCCAGCAGCTTATTGAAAACCGGCTTTAGCTCCTACAATGAGCAGTTCTTC
CASSLLKTGFSSYNEQFF
>-|TRBJ2-5|TRBV5-1|few
TGCGCCAGCAGCTTTGGGGTCCAAGAGACCCAGTACTTC
CASSFGVQETQYF
>-|TRBJ1-1|TRBV28|-
TGTGCCAGCAGTGAGAACAGGGTGAGTGGGAACACTGAAGCTTTCTTT
CASSENRVSGNTEAFF
>-|TRBJ2-4|TRBV6-1|few
TGTGCCAGCAGTGAATATATGGGAGAAGCCAAAAACATTCAGTACTTC
CASSEYMGEAKNIQYF
>-|TRBJ1-1|TRBV2|few
TGTGCCAGCAACAGGAATGAGAACACTGAAGCTTTCTTT
CASNRNENTEAFF
>-|TRBJ1-2|TRBV11-2|-
TGTGCCAGCAGCTTAGATTTACAGGCTGACTATGGCTACACCTTC
CASSLDLQADYGYTF
>-|TRBJ1-5|TRBV4-1|-
TGCGCCAGCAGCCTCATGCAGGGAAATAGCAATCAGCCCCAGCATTTT
CASSLMQGNSNQPQHF
>-|TRBJ2-5|TRBV30|-
TGTGCCTGGGCCCAGGAGAACCAAGAGACCCAGTACTTC
CAWAQENQETQYF
>-|TRBJ2-3|TRBV4-1|-
TGCGCCAGCAGCCAATCCCCGGGCCAGGGGGATACGCAGTATTTT
CASSQSPGQGDTQYF
>TRBD1|TRBJ2-5|TRBV15|once
TGTGCCACCAGCAGAGATCTACAGGGGTTTCGAGAGACCCAGTACTTC
CATSRDLQGFRETQYF
>TRBD2|TRBJ2-1|TRBV6-1|-
TGTGCCAGCAGTTTAGCGGGTATCTCCTACAATGAGCAGTTCTTC
CASSLAGISYNEQFF
>-|TRBJ2-1|TRBV10-3|-
TGTGCCATCAGTAGCTCCTACAATGAGCAGTTCTTC
CAISSSYNEQFF
>-|TRBJ1-1|TRBV19|-
TGTGCCAGTAGTGCCTTTGGGGGGCCGAACACTGAAGCTTTCTTT
CASSAFGGPNTEAFF
>-|TRBJ1-1|TRBV6-4|once
TGTGCCAGCAGTGCAAGGGGAGGGCACACTGAAGCTTTCTTT
CASSARGGHTEAFF
>-|TRBJ2-7|TRBV6-5|-
TGTGCCAGCAGTTACAGTGCAGGGTCAGCCTACGAGCAGTACTTC
CASSYSAGSAYEQYF
>-|TRBJ1-5|TRBV27|-
TGTGCCAGCAGTTTAACCCCGGGAGGCAATCAGCCCCAGCATTTT
CASSLTPGGNQPQHF
>TRBD1|TRBJ1-1|TRBV10-2|-
TGCGCCAGCAGTGAGTCGGGTGGGACAGGCGTCGGAGCTTTCTTT
CASSESGGTGVGAFF
>-|TRBJ2-1|TRBV9|once
TGTGCCAGCAGCGTAGGGTCGGAAATTTACAATGAGCAGTTCTTC
CASSVGSEIYNEQFF
>TRBD2|TRBJ2-7|TRBV19|-
TGTGCCAGTAGTATGGGGACTAGGCCGGCCTACGAGCAGTACTTC
CASSMGTRPAYEQYF
>TRBD2|TRBJ2-3|TRBV9|-
TGTGCCAGCAGCGCCGGGGGGGGGCCAGATACGCAGTATTTT
CASSAGGGPDTQYF
>TRBD1|TRBJ2-7|TRBV10-1|-
TGCGCCAGCAGTGAGCGGACAGGGGGGCCCTACGAGCAGTACTTC
CASSERTGGPYEQYF
>-|TRBJ2-1|TRBV27|few
TGTGCCAGCAGTTTGTCCAGCTTGCCTGAGCAGTTCTTC
CASSLSSLPEQFF
>TRBD1|TRBJ2-7|TRBV7-9|-
TGTGCCAGCAGCCCTCTCCCGGGACAGGGTGGGTCCTACGAGCAGTACTTC
CASSPLPGQGGSYEQYF
>TRBD1|TRBJ1-1|TRBV18|-
TGTGCCAGCTCACCACAAGGGGACAGTGAAGCTTTCTTT
CASSPQGDSEAFF
>TRBD2|TRBJ2-1|TRBV7-8|-
TGTGCCAGCAGCATGACTAGCGGGAGCTACAATGAGCAGTTCTTC
CASSMTSGSYNEQFF
>TRBD1|TRBJ1-4|TRBV15|-
TGTGCCACCAGCAGCCGACAGGGTAGGGGGGAAAAACTGTTTTTT
CATSSRQGRGEKLFF
>-|TRBJ1-2|TRBV9|-
TGTGCCAGCAGCGTAGGGGGCGGTAACTATGGCTACACCTTC
CASSVGGGNYGYTF
>-|TRBJ2-5|TRBV9|medium-sized
TGTGCCAGCAGCGTTGGACCGGTCGTCCAAGAGACCCAGTACTTC
CASSVGPVVQETQYF
>-|TRBJ2-1|TRBV11-2|-
TGTGCCAGCGACCCAATCGGGGGAGTAAGGAATGAGCAGTTCTTC
CASDPIGGVRNEQFF
>TRBD2|TRBJ2-1|TRBV7-6|-
TGTGCCAGCAGCTCCAGGACTAGCGGGAGGGCCGTCAATGAGCAGTTCTTC
CASSSRTSGRAVNEQFF
>TRBD1|TRBJ1-2|TRBV4-1|-
TGCGCCAGCAGCCGAGGACAGGGGGCAAGCTATGGCTACACCTTC
CASSRGQGASYGYTF
>-|TRBJ1-3|TRBV6-5|once
TGTGCCAGCAGTTACTCCACGGGGAACGGAAACACCATATATTTT
CASSYSTGNGNTIYF
>TRBD1|TRBJ1-2|TRBV9|-
TGTGCCAGCAGCGTCAAAGATGACAGGGGGCATGGCTACACCTTC
CASSVKDDRGHGYTF
>-|TRBJ1-1|TRBV7-9|once
TGTGCCAGCAGCTCCACTCTCGAGAAGAACACTGAAGCTTTCTTT
CASSSTLEKNTEAFF
>-|TRBJ2-7|TRBV14|once
TGTGCCAGCAGCCCCGACTTAGCCTACGAGCAGTACTTC
CASSPDLAYEQYF
>-|TRBJ2-6|TRBV19|-
TGTGCCAGTAGCAGAACAGGAGCTACCAGAGTCCTGACTTTC
CASSRTGATRVLTF
>-|TRBJ2-5|TRBV7-9|few
TGTGCCAGCAGCCCGGGGTCAGGGGCCGATTGGGAGACCCAGTACTTC
CASSPGSGADWETQYF
>-|TRBJ2-7|TRBV2|few
TGTGCCAGCAGTCCTAGCTCCTACGAGCAGTACTTC
CASSPSSYEQYF
>-|TRBJ1-1|TRBV5-8|-
TGTGCCAGCAGCTTGCCTGGAGCTTTCTTT
CASSLPGAFF
>-|TRBJ2-5|TRBV6-6|-
TGTGCCAGCAGTCGGGACTTCCAAGAGACCCAGTACTTC
CASSRDFQETQYF
>TRBD1|TRBJ2-1|TRBV27|once
TGTGCCAGCAGTGGGGGACAGGGGTTTTGGAGCTCCTACAATGAGCAGTTCTTC
CASSGGQGFWSSYNEQFF
>TRBD1|TRBJ2-6|TRBV15|-
TGTGCCACCAGCACAAAACAGGGGAATTTTGGGGCCAACGTCCTGACTTTC
CATSTKQGNFGANVLTF
>-|TRBJ1-3|TRBV9|-
TGTGCCAGCAGCGTAGTTCTGTTTGACACCATATATTTT
CASSVVLFDTIYF